A selection of T cell receptor beta chains follows, all from one sample in a study of CD8+ T cells in alopecia areata. TCRdb's copy holds only in-frame clones and misses some; the assay was immunoSEQ multiplex PCR. The profile shows over 100,000 clones, 53% of them singletons. Material: CD4+ T cells sorted from blood, obtained at week 4, from a patient treated with tofacitinib. The receptor source for this set is a human donor with alopecia areata. Both conserved end residues are part of each CDR3. D genes are given only for firm matches. Rows may omit the clone size; those that give it use once, few, many or a size class.

cdr3_aa cdr3_nt d_call v_call clone_size j_call
CASSLRGPGTGELFF TGTGCTAGCAGCCTAAGGGGCCCGGGCACCGGGGAGCTGTTTTTT - TRBV7-7 - TRBJ2-2
CASSPRSGGGETQYF TGTGCCAGCAGCCCAAGGTCGGGGGGAGGGGAGACCCAGTACTTC TRBD2 TRBV7-6 - TRBJ2-5
CASIPSGTIYGYTF TGTGCCAGTATCCCGTCAGGGACGATCTATGGCTACACCTTC - TRBV19 once TRBJ1-2
CSVEASYEQFF TGCAGCGTTGAGGCTAGCTATGAGCAGTTCTTC - TRBV29-1 - TRBJ2-1
CASSTGQVLYEQYF TGCGCCAGCAGCACGGGACAGGTCCTCTACGAGCAGTACTTC TRBD1 TRBV5-1 - TRBJ2-7
CAWSVGLAGVGEQFF TGTGCCTGGAGTGTGGGTCTAGCGGGAGTTGGTGAGCAGTTCTTC TRBD2 TRBV30 - TRBJ2-1
CASSPLSVMNTEAFF TGTGCCAGCAGCCCCCTATCCGTTATGAACACTGAAGCTTTCTTT - TRBV7-9 - TRBJ1-1
CASSRNGNQPQHF TGCGCCAGCAGCCGGAACGGGAATCAGCCCCAGCATTTT - TRBV4-1 - TRBJ1-5
CSVPQGPGSETQYF TGCAGCGTCCCCCAGGGCCCAGGATCGGAGACCCAGTACTTC - TRBV29-1 few TRBJ2-5
CASSYSIGQGGNTIYF TGTGCCAGCAGTTACTCGATCGGACAGGGCGGAAACACCATATATTTT TRBD1 TRBV6-5 - TRBJ1-3
CASSLWGGADYNEQFF TGTGCCAGCAGCTTATGGGGGGGTGCTGACTACAATGAGCAGTTCTTC TRBD2 TRBV7-2 few TRBJ2-1
CASSGGVSGNTIYF TGTGCCAGCAGCGGAGGGGTCTCTGGAAACACCATATATTTT - TRBV9 few TRBJ1-3
CASRKTSLSYNEQFF TGTGCCAGCAGGAAGACTAGCCTATCCTACAATGAGCAGTTCTTC TRBD2 TRBV6-1 - TRBJ2-1
CAWNQGPNSPLHF TGTGCCTGGAATCAGGGACCCAATTCACCCCTCCACTTT - TRBV30 - TRBJ1-6
CASSFGLRANYGYTF TGTGCCAGCAGTTTCGGTCTCCGAGCTAACTATGGCTACACCTTC - TRBV27 few TRBJ1-2
CASSGWTDTQYF TGCGCCAGCAGTGGATGGACAGATACGCAGTATTTT - TRBV23-1 few TRBJ2-3
CASRNAFGLITDTQYF TGCGCCAGCCGTAACGCCTTCGGACTGATAACAGATACGCAGTATTTT - TRBV5-1 few TRBJ2-3
CASSPDYMETQYF TGTGCCAGCAGCCCGGACTATATGGAGACCCAGTACTTC - TRBV5-6 - TRBJ2-5
CASSAWGGYTF TGTGCCAGCAGCGCGTGGGGTGGCTACACCTTC - TRBV9 - TRBJ1-2
CASSPIGATQQYF TGCGCCAGCAGCCCGATAGGGGCCACCCAGCAGTACTTC - TRBV4-1 - TRBJ2-7
CASSSVGEEVYGYTF TGTGCCAGCAGTTCAGTAGGGGAGGAGGTCTATGGCTACACCTTC - TRBV27 - TRBJ1-2
CASSSGSGGRTEAFF TGTGCCAGCAGTTCCGGGTCCGGGGGTCGGACTGAAGCTTTCTTT - TRBV6-5 - TRBJ1-1
CATDVPAGYEQYF TGTGCGACGGACGTACCAGCGGGCTACGAGCAGTACTTC - TRBV30 - TRBJ2-7
CASSQGRTGANVLTF TGTGCCAGCTCACAGGGGAGGACTGGGGCCAACGTCCTGACTTTC - TRBV18 few TRBJ2-6
CASSEGAGGGGWQYF TGTGCCAGCAGTGAAGGGGCGGGAGGCGGTGGTTGGCAGTACTTC TRBD2 TRBV2 - TRBJ2-7
CSVEVQSSTDTQYF TGCAGCGTTGAGGTACAGAGTAGCACGGATACGCAGTATTTT - TRBV29-1 once TRBJ2-3
CAWRTNRAYTGELFF TGTGCCTGGAGGACCAACCGGGCTTACACCGGGGAGCTGTTTTTT - TRBV30 - TRBJ2-2
CAWRLRHNYGYTF TGTGCCTGGAGGCTGCGACACAACTATGGCTACACCTTC - TRBV30 - TRBJ1-2
CATSRDKATQETQYF TGTGCCACCAGCAGAGATAAGGCGACTCAAGAGACCCAGTACTTC - TRBV15 - TRBJ2-5
CSVVPTGGAGANVLTF TGCAGCGTTGTACCGACAGGGGGCGCGGGGGCCAACGTCCTGACTTTC TRBD1 TRBV29-1 - TRBJ2-6
CASSYWGQSYEQYF TGTGCCAGCAGTTACTGGGGACAGTCCTACGAGCAGTACTTC TRBD1 TRBV6-5 once TRBJ2-7
CASSSGELYEQYF TGTGCCAGCAGCTCCGGGGAACTCTACGAGCAGTACTTC - TRBV7-2 - TRBJ2-7
CAWSGPTAGRRETQYF TGTGCCTGGAGCGGGCCCACGGCAGGCAGAAGGGAGACCCAGTACTTC - TRBV30 - TRBJ2-5
CASSLLTGGAFF TGTGCCAGCAGCTTATTAACAGGGGGAGCTTTCTTT TRBD1 TRBV7-2 few TRBJ1-1
CASSFDSGSKNEQFF TGTGCCAGCAGTTTTGATAGCGGGAGTAAGAATGAGCAGTTCTTC TRBD2 TRBV27 - TRBJ2-1
CASKLRGDQPQHF TGTGCCAGCAAGTTGAGGGGAGATCAGCCCCAGCATTTT - TRBV6-5 once TRBJ1-5
CASSRLDLPGNEQFF TGCGCCAGCAGCCGCCTGGACCTTCCCGGCAATGAGCAGTTCTTC - TRBV4-1 - TRBJ2-1
CASSSQGLSNQPQHF TGTGCCAGCAGCTCACAGGGATTGAGCAATCAGCCCCAGCATTTT - TRBV7-2 - TRBJ1-5
CASSFRHNSPLHF TGTGCCAGCAGCTTCCGCCATAATTCACCCCTCCACTTT - TRBV7-3 - TRBJ1-6
CASSLDGNTIYF TGTGCCAGCAGCTTGGACGGAAACACCATATATTTT - TRBV5-4 - TRBJ1-3
CASSLKTGTDTQYF TGTGCCAGCAGCTTAAAGACAGGGACAGATACGCAGTATTTT TRBD1 TRBV7-2 - TRBJ2-3
CSVLVGFGKNIQYF TGCAGCGTTCTTGTGGGATTCGGCAAAAACATTCAGTACTTC - TRBV29-1 - TRBJ2-4
CASSRDRDNSPLHF TGTGCCAGCTCACGGGACAGGGATAATTCACCCCTCCACTTT TRBD1 TRBV18 - TRBJ1-6
CASSQVWAGNTEAFF TGCGCCAGCAGCCAGGTATGGGCCGGGAACACTGAAGCTTTCTTT - TRBV4-1 - TRBJ1-1
CASSLGPGGLARNTGELFF TGCGCCAGCAGCTTGGGACCCGGGGGACTAGCCCGGAACACCGGGGAGCTGTTTTTT TRBD2 TRBV5-1 - TRBJ2-2
CASSTPRDTGAFF TGTGCCAGCAGCACACCTCGGGACACAGGAGCTTTCTTT - TRBV11-2 few TRBJ1-1
CSVIGTLGNYNEQFF TGCAGCGTTATCGGGACGCTCGGTAACTACAATGAGCAGTTCTTC - TRBV29-1 - TRBJ2-1
CASDLFLAEAYEQYF TGCGCCAGCGACCTCTTCCTAGCGGAGGCCTACGAGCAGTACTTC TRBD2 TRBV5-1 - TRBJ2-7
CASSRGLAGPDTQYF TGTGCCAGCAGCCGGGGACTAGCGGGACCGGATACGCAGTATTTT TRBD2 TRBV7-2 - TRBJ2-3
CASSGQFYGYTF TGTGCCAGCAGTGGACAATTCTATGGCTACACCTTC - TRBV6-1 - TRBJ1-2
CSVVTSGQETQYF TGCAGCGTTGTGACTAGCGGGCAAGAGACCCAGTACTTC TRBD2 TRBV29-1 - TRBJ2-5
CAWSVRGTGANVLTF TGTGCCTGGAGTGTACGGGGAACTGGGGCCAACGTCCTGACTTTC - TRBV30 - TRBJ2-6
CSVVRGEITGELFF TGCAGCGTTGTTCGCGGGGAAATCACCGGGGAGCTGTTTTTT - TRBV29-1 - TRBJ2-2
CASSFRVNTEAFF TGTGCCAGCAGTTTCAGGGTTAACACTGAAGCTTTCTTT - TRBV7-3 - TRBJ1-1
CATSKDPGSPLHF TGTGCCACCAGTAAGGACCCTGGCTCTCCCCTCCATTTT - TRBV15 - TRBJ1-6
CAWSSGRLDEQYF TGTGCCTGGAGTAGCGGACGTCTAGACGAGCAGTACTTC - TRBV30 - TRBJ2-7
CSVENYGYTF TGCAGCGTTGAAAACTATGGCTACACCTTC - TRBV29-1 - TRBJ1-2
CASWDLLNTEAFF TGTGCCAGCTGGGACCTTCTGAACACTGAAGCTTTCTTT - TRBV6-1 few TRBJ1-1